The clone carrying this T cell receptor (beta chain) was found many times. Its antigen is currently unknown. The data belong to a study of T cells in Graves' hyperthyroidism and ophthalmopathy. Notes on the study in general: A median about 6.2 months before onset, the model predicted ophthalmopathy. Most clonotypes expanded in the thyroid (above 0.001) were also present in blood.

Amplified TCR beta CDR3 regions derived from RNA transcripts. First-round RT-PCR of the TCR CDR3 relied on the HTBI primer set. One entry per CDR3 protein results from TCRdb running MiXCR on the multiplex PCR reads. The table lists some 350,000 distinct CDR3 sequences, less than 20% of them singletons. First hyperthyroidism diagnosis is when the blood sample was obtained, before any ophthalmopathy symptoms. The PBMCs were sourced from fresh peripheral blood (approximately 10 ml). The source of this sequence is a woman aged 18-29 years with Graves' hyperthyroidism that later progressed to Graves' ophthalmopathy. Sequencing used blood.

The CDR3 loop is CASSYEYEQYF. The DNA for the CDR3 is TGTGCCAGCAGTTATGAGTACGAGCAGTACTTC. The chain has TRBV2 and TRBJ2-7, with unresolved D. The germline gives CDR1 SNHLY, CDR2 FYNNEI. V lost 5 bases, J lost 4 bases, and 6 bases lay in between. The CDR3 length is 11 residues.